The following is a T cell receptor (beta chain) sequence with its context. Antigen specificity is unknown. Stable hyperthyroidism: no ophthalmopathy progression over 18 months of follow-up. Exclusion of patients followed from uncontrolled infection, other autoimmune disease, pregnancy or lactation. The sample originates from a study of T cells in Graves' hyperthyroidism and ophthalmopathy. General study points: Stable hyperthyroidism was told apart from ophthalmopathy by a model built on 13 V-J features. Blood also showed most of the thyroid clonotypes that were expanded above 0.001.

The CDR3 is made up of 19 amino acids. Trimming cost V 1 base and J 5 bases; bases outside gene matches: 16. CDR1 is SGHTA, CDR2 FQGNSA, per germline. Researchers took RNA transcripts and amplified the TCR beta CDR3 regions from them. The TCR CDR3 was amplified in a first-round RT-PCR using the HTBI primer set. TCRdb re-analysed the multiplex PCR reads in MiXCR, keeping a single row per CDR3 protein. The sample holds 450,000 to 600,000 distinct CDR3 sequences; 13% to 15% are singletons and the top ten take about 14%. The rearrangement uses TRBV7-2 and TRBJ2-5; 10 bases line up with TRBD2. What was sequenced was blood. This TCR came from a woman in her forties with Graves' hyperthyroidism. The CDR3 DNA follows: TGTGCCAGCAGCTTAGTTCCAGCGGGAGGGAATTCGAAGTGGGAGACCCAGTACTTC. Translating gives CASSLVPAGGNSKWETQYF.